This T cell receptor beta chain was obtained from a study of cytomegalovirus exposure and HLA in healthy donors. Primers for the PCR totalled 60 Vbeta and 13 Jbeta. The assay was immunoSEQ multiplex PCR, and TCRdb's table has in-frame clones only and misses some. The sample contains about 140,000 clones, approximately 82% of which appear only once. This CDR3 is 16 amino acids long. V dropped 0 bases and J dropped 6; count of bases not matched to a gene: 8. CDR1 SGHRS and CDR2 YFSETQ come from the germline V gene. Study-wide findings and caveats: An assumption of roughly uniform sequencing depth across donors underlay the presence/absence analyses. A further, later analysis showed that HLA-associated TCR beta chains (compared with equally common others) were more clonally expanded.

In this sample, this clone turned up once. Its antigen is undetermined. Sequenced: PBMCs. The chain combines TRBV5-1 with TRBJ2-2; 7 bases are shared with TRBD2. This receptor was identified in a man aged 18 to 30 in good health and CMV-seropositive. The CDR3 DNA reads TGCGCCAGCAGCTTGGAGCGGGGTGGAATGCCCGGGGAGCTGTTTTTT. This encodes CASSLERGGMPGELFF.